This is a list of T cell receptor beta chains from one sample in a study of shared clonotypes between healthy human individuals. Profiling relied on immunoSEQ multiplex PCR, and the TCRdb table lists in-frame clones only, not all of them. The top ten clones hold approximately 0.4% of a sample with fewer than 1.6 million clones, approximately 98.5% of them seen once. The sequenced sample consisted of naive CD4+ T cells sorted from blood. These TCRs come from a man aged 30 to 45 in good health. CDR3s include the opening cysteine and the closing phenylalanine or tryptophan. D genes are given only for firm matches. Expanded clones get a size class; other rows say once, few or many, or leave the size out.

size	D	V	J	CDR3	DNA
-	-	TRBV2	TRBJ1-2	CASRGGYTF	TGTGCCAGCCGGGGTGGCTACACCTTC
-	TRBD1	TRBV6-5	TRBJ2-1	CASRDRGRDEQFF	TGTGCCAGCAGAGACAGGGGGCGGGATGAGCAGTTCTTC
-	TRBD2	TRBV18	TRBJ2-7	CASFTELAGGDEQYF	TGTGCCAGCTTCACCGAATTGGCGGGAGGCGACGAGCAGTACTTC
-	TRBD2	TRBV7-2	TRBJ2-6	CASRDRGAGGSGANVLTF	TGTGCCAGCAGAGATAGGGGGGCGGGAGGCTCTGGGGCCAACGTCCTGACTTTC
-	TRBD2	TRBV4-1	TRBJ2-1	CASSQGAGIYNEQFF	TGCGCCAGCAGCCAAGGAGCGGGGATATACAATGAGCAGTTCTTC
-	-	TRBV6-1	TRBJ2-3	CASSWAAGFTDTQYF	TGTGCCAGCAGTTGGGCGGCAGGGTTCACAGATACGCAGTATTTT
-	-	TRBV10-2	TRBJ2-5	CASNSRSQWQETQYF	TGCGCCAGCAATTCTAGATCTCAGTGGCAAGAGACCCAGTACTTC
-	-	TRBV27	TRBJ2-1	CASSAQDNNEQFF	TGTGCCAGCAGTGCCCAGGACAACAATGAGCAGTTCTTC
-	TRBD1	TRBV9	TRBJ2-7	CASSQQGTGRYEQYF	TGTGCCAGCAGCCAACAGGGGACAGGGAGGTACGAGCAGTACTTC
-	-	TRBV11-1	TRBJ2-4	CASSPTLAPGHIQYF	TGTGCCAGCAGCCCGACACTAGCCCCGGGCCACATTCAGTACTTC
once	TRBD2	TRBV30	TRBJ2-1	CAWSTTSGSSNEQFF	TGTGCCTGGAGTACGACTAGCGGGAGTTCGAATGAGCAGTTCTTC
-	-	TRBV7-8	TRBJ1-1	CASSSGRVRNTEAFF	TGTGCCAGCAGCTCTGGCAGAGTAAGGAACACTGAAGCTTTCTTT
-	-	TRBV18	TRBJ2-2	CASSPPPLDTGELFF	TGTGCCAGCTCACCCCCGCCGCTGGACACCGGGGAGCTGTTTTTT
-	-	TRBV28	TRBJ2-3	CASSLLRDTQYF	TGTGCCAGCAGTTTACTGAGGGATACGCAGTATTTT
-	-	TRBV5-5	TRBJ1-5	CASSLDYFAGLYQPQHF	TGTGCCAGCAGCTTGGACTATTTTGCAGGGCTATATCAGCCCCAGCATTTT
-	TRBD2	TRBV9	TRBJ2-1	CASSGLAGGGNEQFF	TGTGCCAGCAGCGGACTAGCGGGAGGGGGCAATGAGCAGTTCTTC
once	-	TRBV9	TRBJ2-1	CASSVGGNWNEQFF	TGTGCCAGCAGCGTAGGCGGGAACTGGAATGAGCAGTTCTTC
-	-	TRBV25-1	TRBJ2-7	CASSESSLFGVQYF	TGTGCCAGCAGTGAATCCTCTCTTTTTGGCGTGCAGTACTTC
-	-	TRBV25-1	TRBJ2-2	CASSWTANTGELFF	TGTGCCAGCAGTTGGACAGCGAACACCGGGGAGCTGTTTTTT
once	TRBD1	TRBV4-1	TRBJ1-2	CASSQKGTGLLDYGYTF	TGCGCCAGCAGCCAAAAAGGGACAGGGCTTTTGGACTATGGCTACACCTTC
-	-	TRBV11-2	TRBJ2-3	CASSLNPHFLSTDTQYF	TGTGCCAGCAGCTTAAACCCTCACTTTCTTAGCACAGATACGCAGTATTTT
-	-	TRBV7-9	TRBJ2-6	CASNPMHPGANVLTF	TGTGCCAGCAACCCCATGCACCCTGGGGCCAACGTCCTGACTTTC
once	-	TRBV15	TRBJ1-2	CATSSVGLGYTF	TGTGCCACCAGCAGCGTTGGGCTTGGCTACACCTTC
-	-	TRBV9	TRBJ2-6	CASSPGPGANVLTF	TGTGCCAGCAGCCCAGGGCCTGGGGCCAACGTCCTGACTTTC
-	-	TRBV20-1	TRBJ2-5	CSASGSKTQYF	TGCAGTGCTAGCGGGAGTAAGACCCAGTACTTC
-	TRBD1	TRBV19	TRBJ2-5	CASSARTPGQGTQYF	TGTGCCAGTAGTGCCCGGACCCCTGGACAGGGGACCCAGTACTTC
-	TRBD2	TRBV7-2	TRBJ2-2	CASSLTLAGGTGELFF	TGTGCCAGCAGCTTAACCCTAGCGGGTGGCACCGGGGAGCTGTTTTTT